This TCR beta chain emerged from a study of blood T cell repertoires in COVID-19. Measured with immunoSEQ multiplex PCR; TCRdb has only the in-frame clones, and not every one. The sample yields 65,000 to 90,000 clones, roughly four fifths seen once. The germline CDR1 and CDR2 sequences are KGHSH and LQKENI. CDR3 size: 14 residues. V lost 4 bases, J lost 6 bases, and 12 bases lay in between. The chain joins TRBV18 to TRBJ2-2, with a tentative D call TRBD2 (6 bases). The origin of this receptor is a woman aged 55-70 years with acute or convalescent COVID-19. The sample comprised peripheral blood. DNA of the CDR3: TGTGCCAGCTCACTTCGGACGGGGGCCGGGGAGCTGTTTTTT. Its translation is CASSLRTGAGELFF.